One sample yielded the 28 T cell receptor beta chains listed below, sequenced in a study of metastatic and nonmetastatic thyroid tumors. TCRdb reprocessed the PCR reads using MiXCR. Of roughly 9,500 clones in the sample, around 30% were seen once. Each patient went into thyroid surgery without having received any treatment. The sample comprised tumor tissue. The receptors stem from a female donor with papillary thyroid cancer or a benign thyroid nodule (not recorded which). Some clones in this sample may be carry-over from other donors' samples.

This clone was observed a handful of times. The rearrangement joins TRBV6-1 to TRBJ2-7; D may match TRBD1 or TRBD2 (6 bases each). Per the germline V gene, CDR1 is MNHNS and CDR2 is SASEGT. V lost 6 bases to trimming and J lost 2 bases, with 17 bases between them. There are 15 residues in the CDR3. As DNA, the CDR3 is TGTGCCAGCAGGGAGGTAGCGGAGGGGGCCTACGAGCAGTACTTC. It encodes CASREVAEGAYEQYF.

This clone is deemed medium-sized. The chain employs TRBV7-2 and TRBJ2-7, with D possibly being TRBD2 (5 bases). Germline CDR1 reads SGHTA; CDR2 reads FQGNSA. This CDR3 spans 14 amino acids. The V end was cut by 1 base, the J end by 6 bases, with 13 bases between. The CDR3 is CASSLVVVGGEQYF. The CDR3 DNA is TGTGCCAGCAGCTTAGTGGTAGTCGGAGGCGAGCAGTACTTC.

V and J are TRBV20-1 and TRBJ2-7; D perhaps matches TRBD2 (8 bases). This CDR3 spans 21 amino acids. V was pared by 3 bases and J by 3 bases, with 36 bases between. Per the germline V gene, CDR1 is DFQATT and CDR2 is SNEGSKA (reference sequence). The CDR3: CSASRVTGVYPSGSMNYEQYF. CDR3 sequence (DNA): TGCAGTGCTAGTAGGGTAACAGGGGTGTATCCAAGCGGGAGTATGAACTACGAGCAGTACTTC.

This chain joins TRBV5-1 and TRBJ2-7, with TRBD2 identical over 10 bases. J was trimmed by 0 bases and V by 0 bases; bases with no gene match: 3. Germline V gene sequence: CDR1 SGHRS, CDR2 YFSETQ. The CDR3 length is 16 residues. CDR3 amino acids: CASSLEASGSSYEQYF. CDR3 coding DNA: TGCGCCAGCAGCTTGGAGGCTAGCGGGAGCTCCTACGAGCAGTACTTC.

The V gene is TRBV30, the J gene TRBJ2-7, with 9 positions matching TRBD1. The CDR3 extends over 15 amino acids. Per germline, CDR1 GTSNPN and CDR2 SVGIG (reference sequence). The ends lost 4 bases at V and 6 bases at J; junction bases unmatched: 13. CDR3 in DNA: TGTGCCTGGACCGCTCCCCGGACAGGGGAACCCGAGCAGTACTTC. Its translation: CAWTAPRTGEPEQYF. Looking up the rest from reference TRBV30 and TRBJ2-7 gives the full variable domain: SQTIHQWPATLVQPVGSPLSLECTVEGTSNPNLYWYRQAAGRGLQLLFYSVGIGQISSEVPQNLSASRPQDRQFILSSKKLLLSDSGFYLCAWTAPRTGEPEQYFGPGTRLTVT.

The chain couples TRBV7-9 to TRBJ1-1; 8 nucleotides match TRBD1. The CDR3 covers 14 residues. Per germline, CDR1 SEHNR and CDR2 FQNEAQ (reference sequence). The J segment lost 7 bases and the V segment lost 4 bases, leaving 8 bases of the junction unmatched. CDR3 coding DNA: TGTGCCAGCAGCTCCCGCGGGACAGGTTTTGAAGCTTTCTTT. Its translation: CASSSRGTGFEAFF. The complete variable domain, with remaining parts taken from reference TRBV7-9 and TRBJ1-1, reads DTGVSQNPRHKITKRGQNVTFRCDPISEHNRLYWYRQTLGQGPEFLTYFQNEAQLEKSRLLSDRFSAERPKGSFSTLEIQRTEQGDSAMYLCASSSRGTGFEAFFGQGTRLTVV.

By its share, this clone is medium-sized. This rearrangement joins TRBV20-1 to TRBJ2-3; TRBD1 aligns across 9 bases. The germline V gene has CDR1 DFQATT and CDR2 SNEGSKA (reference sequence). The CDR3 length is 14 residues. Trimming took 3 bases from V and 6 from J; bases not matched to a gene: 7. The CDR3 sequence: CSASRDRDSDTQYF. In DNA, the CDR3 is TGCAGTGCTAGCCGGGACAGGGATTCGGATACGCAGTATTTT.

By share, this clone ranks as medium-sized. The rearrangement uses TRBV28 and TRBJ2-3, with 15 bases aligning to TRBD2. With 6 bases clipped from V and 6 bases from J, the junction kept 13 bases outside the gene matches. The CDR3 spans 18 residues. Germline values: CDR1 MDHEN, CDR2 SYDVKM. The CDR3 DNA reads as TGTGCCAGCAGAAGGACTAGCGGGAGGGGATCATTTTGGGATACGCAGTATTTT. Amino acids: CASRRTSGRGSFWDTQYF.

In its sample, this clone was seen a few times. The CDR3 coding sequence is TGTGCCAGCAACAGCGGGACAACTATGGGCTACACCTTC. Translated: CASNSGTTMGYTF. This chain joins TRBV28 and TRBJ1-2; perhaps TRBD1 as D (6 bases). This CDR3 comprises 13 residues. The V end lost 7 bases, the J end lost 8 bases, and 17 bases lay between the germline ends. Germline V CDR1 and CDR2: MDHEN, SYDVKM.

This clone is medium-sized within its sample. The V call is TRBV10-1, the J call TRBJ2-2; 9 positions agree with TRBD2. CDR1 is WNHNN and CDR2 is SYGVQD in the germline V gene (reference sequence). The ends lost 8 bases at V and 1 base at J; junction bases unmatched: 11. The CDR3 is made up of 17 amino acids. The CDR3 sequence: CASGDSGSNRNTGELFF. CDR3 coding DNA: TGCGCCAGCGGGGATAGCGGGAGTAATAGGAACACCGGGGAGCTGTTTTTT.

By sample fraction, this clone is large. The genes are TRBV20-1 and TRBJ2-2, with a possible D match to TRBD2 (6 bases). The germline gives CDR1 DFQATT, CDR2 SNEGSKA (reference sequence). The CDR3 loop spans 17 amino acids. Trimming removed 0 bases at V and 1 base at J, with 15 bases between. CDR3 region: CSARELGAGRNTGELFF. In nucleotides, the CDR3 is TGCAGTGCTAGAGAGTTGGGAGCGGGCAGGAACACCGGGGAGCTGTTTTTT.

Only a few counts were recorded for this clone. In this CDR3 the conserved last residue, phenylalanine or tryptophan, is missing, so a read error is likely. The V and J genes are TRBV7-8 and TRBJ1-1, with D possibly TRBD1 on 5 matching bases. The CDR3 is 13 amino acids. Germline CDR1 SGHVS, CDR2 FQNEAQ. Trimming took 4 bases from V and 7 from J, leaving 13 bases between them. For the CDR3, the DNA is TGTGCCAGCAGCTCACGCTCGACAGTTGAAGCTTTCCTT. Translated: CASSSRSTVEAFL.

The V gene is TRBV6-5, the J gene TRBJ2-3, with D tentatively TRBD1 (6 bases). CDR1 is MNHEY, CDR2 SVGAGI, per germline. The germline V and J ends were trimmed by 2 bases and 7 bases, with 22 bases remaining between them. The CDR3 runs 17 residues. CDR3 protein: CASSYPLTNRVAYTQYF. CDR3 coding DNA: TGTGCCAGCAGTTACCCGCTGACTAACAGGGTCGCATATACGCAGTATTTT.

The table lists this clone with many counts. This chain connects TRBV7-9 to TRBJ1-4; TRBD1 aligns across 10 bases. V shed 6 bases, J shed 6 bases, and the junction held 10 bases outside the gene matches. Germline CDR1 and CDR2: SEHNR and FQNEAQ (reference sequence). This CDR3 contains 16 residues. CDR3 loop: CASRSGQGGVDEKLFF. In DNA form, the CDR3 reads TGTGCCAGCAGATCAGGACAGGGGGGAGTAGATGAAAAACTGTTTTTT.

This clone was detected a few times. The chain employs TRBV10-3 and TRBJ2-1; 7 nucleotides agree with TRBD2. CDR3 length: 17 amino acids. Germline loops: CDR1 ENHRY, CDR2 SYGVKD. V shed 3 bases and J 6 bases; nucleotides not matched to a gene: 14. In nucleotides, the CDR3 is TGTGCCATCAGTGATCGCGGAAGCGGGACTCCTACCAATGAGCAGTTCTTC. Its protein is CAISDRGSGTPTNEQFF.

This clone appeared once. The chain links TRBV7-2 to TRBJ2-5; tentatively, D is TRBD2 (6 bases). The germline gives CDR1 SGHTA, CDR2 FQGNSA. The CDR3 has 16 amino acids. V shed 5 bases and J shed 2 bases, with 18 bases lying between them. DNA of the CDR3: TGTGCCAGCAGCCCCGGTGTGGGGGGTCAACAAGAGACCCAGTACTTC. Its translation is CASSPGVGGQQETQYF.

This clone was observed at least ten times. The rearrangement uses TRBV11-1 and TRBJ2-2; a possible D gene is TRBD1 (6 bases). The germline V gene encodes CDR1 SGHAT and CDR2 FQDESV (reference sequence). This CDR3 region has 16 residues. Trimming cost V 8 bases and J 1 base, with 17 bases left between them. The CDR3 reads CASGAWGTKNTGELFF. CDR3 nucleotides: TGTGCCAGCGGGGCGTGGGGGACAAAGAACACCGGGGAGCTGTTTTTT.

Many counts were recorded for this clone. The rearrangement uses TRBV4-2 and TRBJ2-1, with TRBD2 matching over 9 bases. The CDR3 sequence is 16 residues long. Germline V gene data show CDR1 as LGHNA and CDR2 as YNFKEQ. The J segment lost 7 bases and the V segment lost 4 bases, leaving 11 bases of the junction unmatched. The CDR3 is CASSLLSGGVGNEQFF. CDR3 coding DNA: TGTGCCAGCAGCCTACTTAGCGGGGGCGTGGGGAATGAGCAGTTCTTC.

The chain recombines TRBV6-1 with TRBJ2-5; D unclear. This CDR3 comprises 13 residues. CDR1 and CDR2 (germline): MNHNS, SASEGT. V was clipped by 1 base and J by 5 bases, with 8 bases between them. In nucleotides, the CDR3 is TGTGCCAGCAGTGAAGAGGGTTACGAGACCCAGTACTTC. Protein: CASSEEGYETQYF.

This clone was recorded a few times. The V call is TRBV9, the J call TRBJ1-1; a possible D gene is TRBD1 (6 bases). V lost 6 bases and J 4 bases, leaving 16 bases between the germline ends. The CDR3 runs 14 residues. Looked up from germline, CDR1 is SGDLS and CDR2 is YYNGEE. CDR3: CASIVDRCATEAFF. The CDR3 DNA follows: TGTGCCAGCATCGTCGACAGGTGTGCCACTGAAGCTTTCTTT.

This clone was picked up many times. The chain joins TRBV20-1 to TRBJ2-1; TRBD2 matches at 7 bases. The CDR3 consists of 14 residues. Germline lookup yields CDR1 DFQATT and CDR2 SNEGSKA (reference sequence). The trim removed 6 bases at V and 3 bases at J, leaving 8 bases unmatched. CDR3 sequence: CSAGGNRDYNEQFF. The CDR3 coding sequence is TGCAGTGCCGGGGGGAACAGAGACTACAATGAGCAGTTCTTC.

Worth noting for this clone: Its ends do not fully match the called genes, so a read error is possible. The CDR3 bases are TGCAGTGCTAGTCGACCGAGCCCCCCGGGACAGGGCTCCTACGATCAGTATTTC. This codes for CSASRPSPPGQGSYDQYF. This chain joins TRBV20-1 and TRBJ2-7, with 9 bases matching TRBD1. Germline lookup yields CDR1 DFQATT and CDR2 SNEGSKA (reference sequence). The CDR3 is 18 residues long.

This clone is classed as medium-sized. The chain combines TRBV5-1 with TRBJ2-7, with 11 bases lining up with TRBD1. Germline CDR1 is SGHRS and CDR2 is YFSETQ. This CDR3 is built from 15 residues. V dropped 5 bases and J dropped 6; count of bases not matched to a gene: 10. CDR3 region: CASRPTGTGGSEQYF. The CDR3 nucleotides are TGCGCCAGCAGGCCAACCGGGACAGGGGGTTCCGAGCAGTACTTC.

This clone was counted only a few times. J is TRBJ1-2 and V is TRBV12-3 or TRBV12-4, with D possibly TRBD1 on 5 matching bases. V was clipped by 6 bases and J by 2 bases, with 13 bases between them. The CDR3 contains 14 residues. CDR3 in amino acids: CASRMGRNNYGYTF. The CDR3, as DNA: TGTGCCAGCAGAATGGGACGAAACAACTATGGCTACACCTTC.

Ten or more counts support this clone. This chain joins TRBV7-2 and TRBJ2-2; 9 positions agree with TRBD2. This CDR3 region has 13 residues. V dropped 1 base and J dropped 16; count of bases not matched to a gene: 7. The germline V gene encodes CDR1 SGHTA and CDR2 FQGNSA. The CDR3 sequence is CASSLGGTSMPFF. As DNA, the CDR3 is TGTGCCAGCAGCTTAGGTGGGACTAGCATGCCGTTTTTT. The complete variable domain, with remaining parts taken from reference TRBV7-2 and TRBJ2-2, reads GAGVSQSPSNKVTEKGKDVELRCDPISGHTALYWYRQSLGQGLEFLIYFQGNSAPDKSGLPSDRFSAERTGGSVSTLTIQRTQQEDSAVYLCASSLGGTSMPFFGEGSRLTVL.

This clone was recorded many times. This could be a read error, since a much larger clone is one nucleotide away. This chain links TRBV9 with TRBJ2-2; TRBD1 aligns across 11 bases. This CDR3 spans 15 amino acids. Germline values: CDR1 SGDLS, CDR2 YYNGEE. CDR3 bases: TGTGCCAGCAGCGTACGGGACAGGGGGAGTGGGGGGCTGTTTTTT. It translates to CASSVRDRGSGGLFF.

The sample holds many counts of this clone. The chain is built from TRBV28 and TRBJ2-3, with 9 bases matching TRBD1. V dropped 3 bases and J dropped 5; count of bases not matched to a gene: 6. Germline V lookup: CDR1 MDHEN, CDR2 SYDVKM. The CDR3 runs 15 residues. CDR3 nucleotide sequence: TGTGCCAGCAGTTTGGGGACAGGGAGGAGAGATACGCAGTATTTT. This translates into CASSLGTGRRDTQYF.

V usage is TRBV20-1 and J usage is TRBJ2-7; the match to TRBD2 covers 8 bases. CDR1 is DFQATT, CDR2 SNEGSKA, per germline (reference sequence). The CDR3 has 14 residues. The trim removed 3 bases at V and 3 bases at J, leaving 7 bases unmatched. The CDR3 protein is CSARFPGLGYEQYF. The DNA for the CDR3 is TGCAGTGCTAGGTTTCCGGGACTAGGCTACGAGCAGTACTTC.